A selection of T cell receptor beta chains follows, all from one sample in a study of blood T cell repertoires in COVID-19. The method was immunoSEQ multiplex PCR; TCRdb's version includes in-frame clones alone and lacks a portion of them. The profile shows 200,000 to 250,000 clones, roughly 88% of them singletons. The specimen sequenced was PBMCs or T cells enriched from blood (not recorded which). Receptors were obtained from a woman aged 30 to 39 who had been exposed to COVID-19. Each CDR3 is given with its conserved first and last residue. Each record gives: V gene, clone size, D gene, J gene, CDR3 protein, CDR3 DNA. D genes are given only for firm matches. Clone size is stated in some rows and not others, as once, few, many or a class when expanded.

>TRBV5-1|few|TRBD1|TRBJ2-7
CASSSGQGYFYEQYF
TGCGCCAGCAGCTCCGGACAGGGGTATTTCTACGAGCAGTACTTC
>TRBV10-3|.|.|TRBJ2-3
CAISENNADTQYF
TGTGCCATCAGTGAGAACAATGCAGATACGCAGTATTTT
>TRBV27|.|TRBD1|TRBJ1-4
CASSPYETGREKLFF
TGTGCCAGCAGTCCTTACGAGACAGGGCGGGAAAAACTGTTTTTT
>TRBV5-8|.|.|TRBJ2-5
CASSSGGQQETQYF
TGTGCCAGCAGCTCGGGTGGACAACAAGAGACCCAGTACTTC
>TRBV7-9|.|TRBD2|TRBJ2-4
CASSLAGVDKNIQYF
TGTGCCAGCAGTTTAGCGGGAGTGGACAAAAACATTCAGTACTTC
>TRBV29-1|.|TRBD1|TRBJ2-3
CSVRDRGHSDTQYF
TGCAGCGTCCGGGACAGGGGGCACTCGGATACGCAGTATTTT
>TRBV12-3/TRBV12-4|.|TRBD1|TRBJ1-6
CASSRQGDTPLHF
TGTGCCAGCAGTAGGCAGGGGGACACACCCCTCCACTTT
>TRBV20-1|.|TRBD1|TRBJ1-2
CSASVRTGGPYGYTF
TGCAGTGCTAGTGTACGGACAGGGGGCCCCTATGGCTACACCTTC
>TRBV3-1/TRBV3-2|.|.|TRBJ2-7
CASSQVRGSYEQYF
TGTGCCAGCAGCCAAGTACGGGGATCCTACGAGCAGTACTTC
>TRBV7-9|.|.|TRBJ1-6
CASSLPGSPLHF
TGTGCCAGCAGCTTACCGGGATCACCCCTCCACTTT
>TRBV11-3|few|TRBD1|TRBJ2-1
CASSLTGAAYNEQFF
TGTGCCAGCAGCCTGACAGGGGCCGCCTACAATGAGCAGTTCTTC
>TRBV6-4|.|TRBD1|TRBJ1-1
CASSDSGTATWRDTEAFF
TGTGCCAGCAGTGACTCCGGGACAGCGACCTGGAGGGACACTGAAGCTTTCTTT
>TRBV6-5|.|TRBD2|TRBJ2-7
CASSRLAAYEQYF
TGTGCCAGCAGCCGACTAGCTGCCTACGAGCAGTACTTC